This T cell receptor (beta chain) stems from a study of blood T cell repertoires in COVID-19. Background on the study: Some COVID-19 samples were acute and others convalescent; all came from the United States, Italy and Spain.

Per the study methods: Reference gene primer amplification yielded estimated nucleated cell counts. Sequencing used immunoSEQ multiplex PCR; TCRdb keeps in-frame clones, though not all of them. V, J and clone size reflect that table, while D and trimming were determined from the DNA. The sample includes roughly 190,000 clones, more than 75% of them seen just once. Between the trimmed V and J ends, which lost 3 bases and 3 bases, there was a span of 12 bases. CDR1 and CDR2 (germline): DFQATT, SNEGSKA (reference sequence). This CDR3 region has 14 residues. This clone was found a few times. This TCR came from a woman aged 45-65 years with acute COVID-19. The sample was PBMCs or T cells enriched from blood (not recorded which). The chain uses TRBV20-1 and TRBJ1-3; possible D gene TRBD1, 6 bases. The CDR3 protein is CSASRGTGGNTIYF. DNA for the CDR3: TGCAGTGCTAGTAGGGGGACGGGTGGAAACACCATATATTTT.